This is a list of T cell receptor beta chains from one sample in a study of blood T cell repertoires in COVID-19. Sequencing used immunoSEQ multiplex PCR; TCRdb keeps in-frame clones, though not all of them. The sample has 180,000 or so clones, roughly 83% seen once. Sequences were obtained from PBMCs or T cells enriched from blood (not recorded which). Receptor source: a woman in her twenties or thirties who had recovered from COVID-19. Each CDR3 is given with its conserved first and last residue. Each record gives: J gene, clone size, V gene, D gene, CDR3 protein, CDR3 DNA. The D gene is left open where the match is weak. The size of a clone is reported for some rows only, either as once, few or many, or as a class for expanded clones.

j_call: TRBJ2-1
clone_size: -
v_call: TRBV18
d_call: TRBD2
cdr3_aa: CASSGTSGIYEQFF
cdr3_nt: TGTGCCAGCTCCGGAACTAGCGGGATTTATGAGCAGTTCTTC

j_call: TRBJ2-7
clone_size: -
v_call: TRBV2
d_call: -
cdr3_aa: CASSAPGDGYYEQYF
cdr3_nt: TGTGCCAGCAGTGCCCCAGGGGACGGCTACTACGAGCAGTACTTC

j_call: TRBJ2-7
clone_size: -
v_call: TRBV7-8
d_call: -
cdr3_aa: CASSFARESYEQYF
cdr3_nt: TGTGCCAGCAGCTTCGCCCGGGAGTCCTACGAGCAGTACTTC

j_call: TRBJ2-5
clone_size: -
v_call: TRBV30
d_call: -
cdr3_aa: CAWSVIGGAGETQYF
cdr3_nt: TGTGCCTGGAGTGTAATTGGGGGGGCGGGAGAGACCCAGTACTTC

j_call: TRBJ2-7
clone_size: once
v_call: TRBV27
d_call: TRBD1
cdr3_aa: CASSRGLAYEQYF
cdr3_nt: TGTGCCAGCAGCAGGGGGCTAGCCTACGAGCAGTACTTC

j_call: TRBJ2-3
clone_size: -
v_call: TRBV2
d_call: -
cdr3_aa: CASIQDKDTQYF
cdr3_nt: TGTGCCAGCATCCAGGACAAAGATACGCAGTATTTT

j_call: TRBJ2-2
clone_size: -
v_call: TRBV5-5
d_call: TRBD1
cdr3_aa: CASSLWTGGLVGELFF
cdr3_nt: TGTGCCAGCAGCTTGTGGACAGGGGGTTTGGTAGGGGAGCTGTTTTTT

j_call: TRBJ2-2
clone_size: few
v_call: TRBV19
d_call: TRBD2
cdr3_aa: CASREAGRLETSIGGELFF
cdr3_nt: TGTGCCAGTAGGGAGGCGGGACGCCTGGAGACTAGCATTGGCGGGGAGCTGTTTTTT

j_call: TRBJ2-1
clone_size: -
v_call: TRBV15
d_call: TRBD2
cdr3_aa: CATSRVGLAGDDLYYNEQFF
cdr3_nt: TGTGCCACCAGCAGAGTGGGGTTAGCGGGAGATGACCTGTACTACAATGAGCAGTTCTTC

j_call: TRBJ1-6
clone_size: -
v_call: TRBV7-2
d_call: TRBD1
cdr3_aa: CASSLGQGAGNSPLHF
cdr3_nt: TGTGCCAGCAGCTTAGGTCAGGGGGCGGGAAATTCACCCCTCCACTTT

j_call: TRBJ2-7
clone_size: -
v_call: TRBV11-2
d_call: TRBD2
cdr3_aa: CASSPTGGEQYF
cdr3_nt: TGTGCCAGCAGCCCTACCGGGGGGGAGCAGTACTTC

j_call: TRBJ1-1
clone_size: -
v_call: TRBV10-2
d_call: -
cdr3_aa: CASSESRGRWTEAFF
cdr3_nt: TGCGCCAGCAGTGAGTCGCGCGGAAGATGGACTGAAGCTTTCTTT

j_call: TRBJ2-7
clone_size: -
v_call: TRBV2
d_call: -
cdr3_aa: CASTPMNRDTRSHEQYF
cdr3_nt: TGTGCCAGCACCCCTATGAACCGGGACACTCGCTCGCACGAGCAGTACTTC

j_call: TRBJ1-2
clone_size: few
v_call: TRBV3-1/TRBV3-2
d_call: TRBD1
cdr3_aa: CASSQDRGRGYGYTF
cdr3_nt: TGTGCCAGCAGCCAAGATAGGGGGCGCGGCTATGGCTACACCTTC

j_call: TRBJ2-5
clone_size: -
v_call: TRBV23-1
d_call: TRBD2
cdr3_aa: CASSQLRLAWETQYF
cdr3_nt: TGCGCCAGCAGTCAATTGAGACTAGCGTGGGAGACCCAGTACTTC

j_call: TRBJ2-3
clone_size: once
v_call: TRBV2
d_call: TRBD1
cdr3_aa: CASRTGRGTDTQYF
cdr3_nt: TGTGCCAGCAGGACAGGGCGAGGTACAGATACGCAGTATTTT